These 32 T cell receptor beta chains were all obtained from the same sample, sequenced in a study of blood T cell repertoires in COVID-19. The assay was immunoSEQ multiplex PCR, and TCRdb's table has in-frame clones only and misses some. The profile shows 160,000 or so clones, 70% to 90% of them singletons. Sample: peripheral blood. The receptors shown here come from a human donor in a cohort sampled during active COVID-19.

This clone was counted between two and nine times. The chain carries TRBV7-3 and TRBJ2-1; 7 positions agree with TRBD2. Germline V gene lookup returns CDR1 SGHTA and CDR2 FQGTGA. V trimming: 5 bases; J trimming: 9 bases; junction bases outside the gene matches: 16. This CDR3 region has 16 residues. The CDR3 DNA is TGTGCCAGCAGCACATCCCGCGCGGGAGAGACGCGTGAGCAGTTCTTC. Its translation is CASSTSRAGETREQFF.

The CDR3, as DNA: TGTGCCAGCAGGGGACTAGCGGGAGTCCATGAGCAGTTCTTC. Its translation: CASRGLAGVHEQFF. The rearrangement links TRBV27 to TRBJ2-1; TRBD2 aligns across 14 bases. From germline, CDR1 is MNHEY and CDR2 SMNVEV (reference sequence). The CDR3 is made up of 14 amino acids. Unmatched junction bases numbered 3, after V lost 6 bases and J lost 8 bases.

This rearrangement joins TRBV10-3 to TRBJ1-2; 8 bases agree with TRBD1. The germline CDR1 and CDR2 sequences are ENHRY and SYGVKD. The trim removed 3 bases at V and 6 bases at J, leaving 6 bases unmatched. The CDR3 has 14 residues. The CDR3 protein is CAISETGQDHGYTF. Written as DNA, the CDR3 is TGTGCCATCAGTGAAACGGGACAGGATCATGGCTACACCTTC.

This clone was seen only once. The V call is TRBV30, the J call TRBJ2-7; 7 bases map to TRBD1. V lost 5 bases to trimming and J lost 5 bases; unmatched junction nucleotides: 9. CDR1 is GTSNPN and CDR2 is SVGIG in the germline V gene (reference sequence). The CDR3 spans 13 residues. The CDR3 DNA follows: TGTGCCTGGGCCGGGGACAGAGGCCACGAGCAGTACTTC. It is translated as CAWAGDRGHEQYF.

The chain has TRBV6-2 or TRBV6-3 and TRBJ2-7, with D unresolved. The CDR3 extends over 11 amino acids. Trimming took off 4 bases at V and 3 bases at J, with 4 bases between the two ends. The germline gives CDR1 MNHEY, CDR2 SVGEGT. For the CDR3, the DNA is TGTGCCAGCAGTTTAAACTACGAGCAGTACTTC. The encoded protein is CASSLNYEQYF.

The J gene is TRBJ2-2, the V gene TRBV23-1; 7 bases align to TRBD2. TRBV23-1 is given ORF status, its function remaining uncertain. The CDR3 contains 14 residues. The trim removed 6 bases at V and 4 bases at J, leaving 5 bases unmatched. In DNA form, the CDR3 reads TGCGCCAGCAGCCCGGGACTACGCACCGGGGAGCTGTTTTTT. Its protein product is CASSPGLRTGELFF.

The CDR3 DNA follows: TGTGCCTGGAGTTTTACAGGGAGTAATTCACCCCTCCACTTT. Amino acids: CAWSFTGSNSPLHF. The rearrangement joins TRBV30 to TRBJ1-6; the D gene is possibly TRBD1 (6 bases). The CDR3 totals 14 residues. V lost 2 bases to trimming and J lost 6 bases, with 11 bases between them. The germline gives CDR1 GTSNPN, CDR2 SVGIG (reference sequence).

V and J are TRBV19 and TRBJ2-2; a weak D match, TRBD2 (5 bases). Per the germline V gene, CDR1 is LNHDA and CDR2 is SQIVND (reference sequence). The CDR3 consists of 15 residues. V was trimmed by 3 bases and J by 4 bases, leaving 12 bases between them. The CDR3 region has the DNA TGTGCCAGTAGTATCCCTCGGGGTTTCACCGGGGAGCTGTTTTTT. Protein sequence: CASSIPRGFTGELFF.

CDR3 DNA: TGTGCCTACTCCAGGGGTCACTATGGCTACACCTTC. It codes for CAYSRGHYGYTF. V and J are TRBV10-3 and TRBJ1-2, with a weak D call TRBD1 (6 bases). The germline V gene has CDR1 ENHRY and CDR2 SYGVKD. Trimming removed 11 bases at V and 3 bases at J, with 13 bases between. The CDR3 runs 12 residues.

The chain's CDR3 is CSVEVPGSYEQYF. The CDR3 DNA reads as TGCAGCGTTGAAGTCCCAGGGTCCTACGAGCAGTACTTC. The V gene is TRBV29-1, the J gene TRBJ2-7; D is possibly TRBD1 (5 bases). Per germline, CDR1 SQVTM and CDR2 ANQGSEA. This CDR3 has 13 residues. V dropped 1 base and J dropped 1 base, with 8 bases sitting between them.

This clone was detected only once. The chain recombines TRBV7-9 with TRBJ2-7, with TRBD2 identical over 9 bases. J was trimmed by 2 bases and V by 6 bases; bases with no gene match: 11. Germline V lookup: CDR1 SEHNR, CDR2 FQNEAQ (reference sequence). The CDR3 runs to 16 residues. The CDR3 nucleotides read TGTGCCAGCAGTTCGGGACTAGCAGGTACTACCTACGAGCAGTACTTC. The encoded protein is CASSSGLAGTTYEQYF.

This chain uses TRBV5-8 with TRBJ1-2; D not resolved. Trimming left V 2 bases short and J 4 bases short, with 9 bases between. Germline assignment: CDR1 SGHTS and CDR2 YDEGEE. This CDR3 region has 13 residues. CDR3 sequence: CASSFMFGYGYTF. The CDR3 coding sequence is TGTGCCAGCAGCTTTATGTTCGGCTATGGCTACACCTTC.

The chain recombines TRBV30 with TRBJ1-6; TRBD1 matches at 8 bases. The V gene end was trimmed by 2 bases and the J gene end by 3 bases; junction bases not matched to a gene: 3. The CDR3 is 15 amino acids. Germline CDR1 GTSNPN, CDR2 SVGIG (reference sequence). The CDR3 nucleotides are TGTGCCTGGAGTACACAGGGGGTCTATAATTCACCCCTCCACTTT. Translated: CAWSTQGVYNSPLHF.

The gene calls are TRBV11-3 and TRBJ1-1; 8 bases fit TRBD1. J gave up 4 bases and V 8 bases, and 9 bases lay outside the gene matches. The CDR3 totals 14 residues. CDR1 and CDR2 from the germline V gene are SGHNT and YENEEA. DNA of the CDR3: TGTGCCAGCGCCTCCGAAGGACAGGGCACTGAAGCTTTCTTT. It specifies CASASEGQGTEAFF.

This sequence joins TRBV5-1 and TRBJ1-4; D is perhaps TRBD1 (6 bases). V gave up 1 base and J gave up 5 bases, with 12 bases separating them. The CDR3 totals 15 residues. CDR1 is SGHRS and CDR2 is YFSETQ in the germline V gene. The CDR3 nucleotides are TGCGCCAGCAGCTTGACAGGGTTCGACAATGAAAAACTGTTTTTT. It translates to CASSLTGFDNEKLFF.

CDR3 sequence: CASSPTEETQYF. The CDR3 nucleotides read TGTGCCAGCTCACCAACAGAAGAGACCCAGTACTTC. The chain has TRBV18 and TRBJ2-5; D remains unclear. The ends were cut back, 2 bases at V and 3 bases at J, with 4 bases in the middle. The germline CDR1 and CDR2 sequences are KGHSH and LQKENI. This CDR3 comprises 12 residues.

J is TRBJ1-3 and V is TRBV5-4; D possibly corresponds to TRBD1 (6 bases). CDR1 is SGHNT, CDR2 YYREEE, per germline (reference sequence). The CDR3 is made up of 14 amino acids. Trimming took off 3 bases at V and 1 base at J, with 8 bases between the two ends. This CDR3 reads CASSSTGSGNTIYF. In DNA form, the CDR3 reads TGTGCCAGCAGCTCCACAGGGTCTGGAAACACCATATATTTT.

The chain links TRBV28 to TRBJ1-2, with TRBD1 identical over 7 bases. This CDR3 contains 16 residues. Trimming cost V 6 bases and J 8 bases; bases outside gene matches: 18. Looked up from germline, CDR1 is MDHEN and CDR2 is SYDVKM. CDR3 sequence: CASRSRRQGVPRGYTF. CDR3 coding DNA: TGTGCCAGCAGATCACGGAGACAGGGAGTCCCACGGGGCTACACCTTC.

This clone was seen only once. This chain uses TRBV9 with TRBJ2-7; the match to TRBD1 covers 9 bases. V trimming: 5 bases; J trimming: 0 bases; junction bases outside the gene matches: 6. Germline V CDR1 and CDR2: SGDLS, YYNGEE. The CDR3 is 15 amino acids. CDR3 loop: CASSPGTGSSYEQYF. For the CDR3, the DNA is TGTGCCAGCAGTCCCGGGACAGGGAGCTCCTACGAGCAGTACTTC.

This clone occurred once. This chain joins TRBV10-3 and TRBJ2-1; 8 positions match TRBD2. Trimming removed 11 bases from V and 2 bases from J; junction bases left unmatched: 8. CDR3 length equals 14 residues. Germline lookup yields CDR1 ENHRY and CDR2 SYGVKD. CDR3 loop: CAPNREGTYNEQFF. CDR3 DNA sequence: TGTGCCCCCAACCGGGAGGGAACCTACAATGAGCAGTTCTTC.

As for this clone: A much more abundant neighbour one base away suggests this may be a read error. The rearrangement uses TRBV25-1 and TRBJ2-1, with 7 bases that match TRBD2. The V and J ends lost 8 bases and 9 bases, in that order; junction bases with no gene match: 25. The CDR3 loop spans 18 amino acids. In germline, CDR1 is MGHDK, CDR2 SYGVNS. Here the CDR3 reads CASRPPGTNGVGGTEQFF. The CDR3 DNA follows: TGTGCCAGCCGCCCCCCCGGGACTAACGGGGTAGGTGGAACTGAGCAGTTCTTC.

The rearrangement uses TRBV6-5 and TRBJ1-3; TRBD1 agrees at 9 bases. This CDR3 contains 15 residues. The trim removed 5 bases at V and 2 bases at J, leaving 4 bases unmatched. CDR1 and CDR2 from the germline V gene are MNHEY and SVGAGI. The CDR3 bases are TGTGCCAGCAGTCGGGACAGGGTCCCTGGAAACACCATATATTTT. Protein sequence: CASSRDRVPGNTIYF.

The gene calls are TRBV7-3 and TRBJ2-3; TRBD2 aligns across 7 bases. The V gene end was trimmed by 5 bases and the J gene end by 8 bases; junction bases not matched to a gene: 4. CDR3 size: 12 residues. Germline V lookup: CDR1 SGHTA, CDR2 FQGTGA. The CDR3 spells CASSPGGSTQYF. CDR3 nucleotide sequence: TGTGCCAGCAGCCCCGGGGGGTCTACGCAGTATTTT. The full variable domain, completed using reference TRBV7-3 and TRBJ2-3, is GAGVSQTPSNKVTEKGKYVELRCDPISGHTALYWYRQSLGQGPEFLIYFQGTGAADDSGLPNDRFFAVRPEGSVSTLKIQRTERGDSAVYLCASSPGGSTQYFGPGTRLTVL.

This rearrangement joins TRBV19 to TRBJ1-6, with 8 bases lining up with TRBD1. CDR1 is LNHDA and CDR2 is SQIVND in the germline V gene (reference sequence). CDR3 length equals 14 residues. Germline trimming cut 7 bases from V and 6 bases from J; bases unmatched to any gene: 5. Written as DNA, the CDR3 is TGTGCCAGTAAAAGGACAGGGTCTAATTCACCCCTCCACTTT. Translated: CASKRTGSNSPLHF.

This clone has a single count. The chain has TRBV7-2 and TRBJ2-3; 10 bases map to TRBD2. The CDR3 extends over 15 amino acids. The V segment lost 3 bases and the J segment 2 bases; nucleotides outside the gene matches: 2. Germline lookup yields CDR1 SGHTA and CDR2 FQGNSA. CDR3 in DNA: TGTGCCAGCAGCTTGCTAGCGGGGGCCACAGATACGCAGTATTTT. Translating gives CASSLLAGATDTQYF.

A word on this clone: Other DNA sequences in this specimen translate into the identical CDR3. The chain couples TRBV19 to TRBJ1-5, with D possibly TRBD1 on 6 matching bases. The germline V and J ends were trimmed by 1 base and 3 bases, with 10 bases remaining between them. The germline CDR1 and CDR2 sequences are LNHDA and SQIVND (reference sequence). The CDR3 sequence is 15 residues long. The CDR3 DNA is TGTGCCAGTAGTATAGGCGGGGGGCCCAATCAGCCCCAGCATTTT. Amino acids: CASSIGGGPNQPQHF.

DNA of the CDR3: TGCAGCGTTGAAAAGGACAGGGGAAGTCCGGCTTTCTTT. This encodes CSVEKDRGSPAFF. The chain couples TRBV29-1 to TRBJ1-1; 9 bases fit TRBD1. The length of the CDR3 is 13 residues. Germline CDR1 is SQVTM and CDR2 is ANQGSEA. V was clipped by 2 bases and J by 11 bases; unmatched bases: 9.

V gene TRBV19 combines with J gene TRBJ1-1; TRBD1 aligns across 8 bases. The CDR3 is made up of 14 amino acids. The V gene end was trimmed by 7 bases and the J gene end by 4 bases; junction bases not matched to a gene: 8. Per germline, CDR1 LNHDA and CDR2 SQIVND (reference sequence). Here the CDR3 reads CASTGQGASTEAFF. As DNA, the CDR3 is TGTGCCAGTACGGGGCAGGGGGCAAGCACTGAAGCTTTCTTT.

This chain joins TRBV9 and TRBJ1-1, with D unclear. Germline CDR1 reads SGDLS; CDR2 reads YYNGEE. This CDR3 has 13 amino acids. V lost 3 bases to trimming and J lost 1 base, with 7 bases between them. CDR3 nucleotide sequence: TGTGCCAGCAGCGGAGCCGGGAACACTGAAGCTTTCTTT. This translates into CASSGAGNTEAFF.

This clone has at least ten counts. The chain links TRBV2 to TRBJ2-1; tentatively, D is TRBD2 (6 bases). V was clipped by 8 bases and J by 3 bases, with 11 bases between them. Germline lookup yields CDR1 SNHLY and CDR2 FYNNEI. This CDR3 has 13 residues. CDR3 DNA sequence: TGTGCCAGCCGTCCTAGCGACTACAATGAGCAGTTCTTC. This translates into CASRPSDYNEQFF.

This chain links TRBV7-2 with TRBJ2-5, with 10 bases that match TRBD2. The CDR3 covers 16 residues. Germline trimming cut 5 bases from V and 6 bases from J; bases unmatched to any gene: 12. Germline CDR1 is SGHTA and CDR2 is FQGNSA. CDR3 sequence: CASSPPRLAGVKTQYF. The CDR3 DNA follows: TGTGCCAGCAGCCCACCTAGGCTAGCGGGAGTTAAGACCCAGTACTTC.

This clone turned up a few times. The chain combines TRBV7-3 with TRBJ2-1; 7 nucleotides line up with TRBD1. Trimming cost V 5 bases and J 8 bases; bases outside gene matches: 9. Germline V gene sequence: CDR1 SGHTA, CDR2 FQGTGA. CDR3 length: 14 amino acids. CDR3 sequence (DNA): TGTGCCAGCAGCAGGGGGCAGGACGAGGATGAGCAGTTCTTC. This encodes CASSRGQDEDEQFF.